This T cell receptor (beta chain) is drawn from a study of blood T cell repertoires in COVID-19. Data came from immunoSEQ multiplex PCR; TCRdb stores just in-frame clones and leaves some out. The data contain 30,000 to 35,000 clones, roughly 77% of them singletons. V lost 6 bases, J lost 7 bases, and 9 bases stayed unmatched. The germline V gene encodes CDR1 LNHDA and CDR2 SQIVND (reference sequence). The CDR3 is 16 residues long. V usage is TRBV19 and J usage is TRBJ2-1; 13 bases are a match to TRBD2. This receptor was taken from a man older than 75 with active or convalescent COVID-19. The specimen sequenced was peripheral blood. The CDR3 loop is CASSFHRLAGGNEQFF. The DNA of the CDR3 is TGTGCCAGTAGCTTCCACCGACTAGCGGGAGGAAATGAGCAGTTCTTC.